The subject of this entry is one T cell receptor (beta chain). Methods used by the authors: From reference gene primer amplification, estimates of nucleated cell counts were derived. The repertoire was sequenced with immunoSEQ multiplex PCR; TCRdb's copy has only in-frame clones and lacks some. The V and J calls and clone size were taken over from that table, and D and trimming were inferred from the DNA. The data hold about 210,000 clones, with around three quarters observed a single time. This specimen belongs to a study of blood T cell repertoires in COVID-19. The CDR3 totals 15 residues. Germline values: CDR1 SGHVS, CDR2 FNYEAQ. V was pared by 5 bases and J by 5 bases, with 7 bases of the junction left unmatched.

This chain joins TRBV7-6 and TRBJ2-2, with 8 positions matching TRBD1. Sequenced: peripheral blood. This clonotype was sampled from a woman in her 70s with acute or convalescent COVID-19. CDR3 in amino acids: CASSPGQGGTGELFF. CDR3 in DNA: TGTGCCAGCAGCCCAGGACAGGGTGGAACCGGGGAGCTGTTTTTT. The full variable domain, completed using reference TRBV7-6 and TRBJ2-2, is GAGVSQSPRYKVTKRGQDVALRCDPISGHVSLYWYRQALGQGPEFLTYFNYEAQQDKSGLPNDRFSAERPEGSISTLTIQRTEQRDSAMYRCASSPGQGGTGELFFGEGSRLTVL.